The present TCR beta chain was sequenced within a study of blood T cells in healthy people across ages. It was about 10 milliliters of peripheral blood that were drawn from each donor. The table lists this clonotype with a few counts. Sample-barcoded 5' priming and a J-beta primer mix drove a second PCR of roughly 6 to 12 cycles. Each CDR3 protein gets one entry after TCRdb re-called the 5' RACE reads with MiXCR. The data hold hundreds of thousands of distinct CDR3 sequences, with about 25% observed a single time. Trimming at V came to 0 bases and at J to 5 bases, leaving 5 bases not matched to a gene. Germline V gives CDR1 KGHSH, CDR2 LQKENI. The CDR3 is 16 amino acids. This sample was also put to use in a study of T cells of mothers and their children. As that study records: Whether related or unrelated, pairs show similar shaping of TCR recombination output by thymic selection.

Sequenced sample: blood. The rearrangement links TRBV18 to TRBJ2-2, with 8 bases matching TRBD1. The TCR was taken from a boy aged 5-17 years in good health. DNA of the CDR3: TGTGCCAGCTCACCACCGAGACAGGGGATTACCGGGGAGCTGTTTTTT. This translates into CASSPPRQGITGELFF.